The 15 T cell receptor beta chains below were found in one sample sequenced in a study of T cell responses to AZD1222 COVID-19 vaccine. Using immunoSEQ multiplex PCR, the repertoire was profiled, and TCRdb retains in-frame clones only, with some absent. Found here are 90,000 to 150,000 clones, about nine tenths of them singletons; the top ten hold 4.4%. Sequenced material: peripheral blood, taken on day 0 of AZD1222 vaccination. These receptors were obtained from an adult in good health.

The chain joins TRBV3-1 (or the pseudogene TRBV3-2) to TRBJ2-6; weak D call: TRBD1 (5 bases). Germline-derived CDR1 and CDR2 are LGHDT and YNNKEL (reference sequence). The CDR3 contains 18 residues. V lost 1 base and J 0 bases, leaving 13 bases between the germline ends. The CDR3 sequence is CASSQGGRAISGANVLTF. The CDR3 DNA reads TGTGCCAGCAGCCAAGGGGGCAGGGCAATCTCTGGGGCCAACGTCCTGACTTTC.

CDR3 nucleotides: TGTGCCAGCAGCTTAGAACAGGGATACGGCTACACCTTC. Its translation: CASSLEQGYGYTF. This rearrangement joins TRBV7-9 to TRBJ1-2, with a weak D call TRBD1 (6 bases). The V gene lost 1 base and the J gene lost 8 bases, with 11 bases spanning the gap. CDR3 size: 13 residues. From germline, CDR1 is SEHNR and CDR2 FQNEAQ (reference sequence). The full variable domain, with the rest looked up from reference TRBV7-9 and TRBJ1-2, is DTGVSQNPRHKITKRGQNVTFRCDPISEHNRLYWYRQTLGQGPEFLTYFQNEAQLEKSRLLSDRFSAERPKGSFSTLEIQRTEQGDSAMYLCASSLEQGYGYTFGSGTRLTVV.

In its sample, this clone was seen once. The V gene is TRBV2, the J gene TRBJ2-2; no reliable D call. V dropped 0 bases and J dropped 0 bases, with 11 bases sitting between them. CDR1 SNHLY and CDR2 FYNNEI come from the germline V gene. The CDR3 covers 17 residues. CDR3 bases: TGTGCCAGCAGTGAAGCGCTTGGCATACCGAACACCGGGGAGCTGTTTTTT. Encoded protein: CASSEALGIPNTGELFF.

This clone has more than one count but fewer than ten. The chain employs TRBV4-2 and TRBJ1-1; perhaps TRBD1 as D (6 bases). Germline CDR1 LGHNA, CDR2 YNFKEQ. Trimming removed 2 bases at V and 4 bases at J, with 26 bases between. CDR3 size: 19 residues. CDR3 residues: CASSQYFQGRGRLGTEAFF. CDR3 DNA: TGTGCCAGCAGCCAATATTTCCAGGGCAGGGGCCGCCTTGGCACTGAAGCTTTCTTT.

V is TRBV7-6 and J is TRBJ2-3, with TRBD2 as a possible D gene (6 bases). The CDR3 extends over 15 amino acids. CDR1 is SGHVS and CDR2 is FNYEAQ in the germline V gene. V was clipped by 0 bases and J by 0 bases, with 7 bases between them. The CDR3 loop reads CASSLAGTSTDTQYF. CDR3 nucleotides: TGTGCCAGCAGCTTAGCAGGGACTAGCACAGATACGCAGTATTTT.

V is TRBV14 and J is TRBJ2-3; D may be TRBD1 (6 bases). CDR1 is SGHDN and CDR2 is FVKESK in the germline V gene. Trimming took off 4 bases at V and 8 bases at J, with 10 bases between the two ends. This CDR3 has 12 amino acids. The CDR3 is CASSPQGVTQYF. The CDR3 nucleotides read TGTGCCAGCAGCCCACAGGGTGTTACGCAGTATTTT.

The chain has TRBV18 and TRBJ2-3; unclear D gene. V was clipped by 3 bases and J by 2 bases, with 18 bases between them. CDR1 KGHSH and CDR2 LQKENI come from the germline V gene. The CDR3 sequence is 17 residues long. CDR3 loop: CASSPAMGTYLTDTQYF. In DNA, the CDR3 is TGTGCCAGCTCACCGGCTATGGGCACCTACCTCACAGATACGCAGTATTTT.

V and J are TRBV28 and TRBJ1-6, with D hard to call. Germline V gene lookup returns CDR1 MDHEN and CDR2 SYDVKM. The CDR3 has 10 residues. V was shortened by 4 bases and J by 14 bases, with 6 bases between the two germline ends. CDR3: CASSSLTLHF. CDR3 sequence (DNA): TGTGCCAGCAGTTCCCTGACCCTCCACTTT.

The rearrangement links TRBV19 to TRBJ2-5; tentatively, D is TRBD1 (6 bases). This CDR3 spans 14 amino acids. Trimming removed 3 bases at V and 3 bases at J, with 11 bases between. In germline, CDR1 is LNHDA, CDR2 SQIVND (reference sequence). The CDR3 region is CASSIGTPKETQYF. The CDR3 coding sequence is TGTGCCAGTAGTATTGGGACACCGAAAGAGACCCAGTACTTC.

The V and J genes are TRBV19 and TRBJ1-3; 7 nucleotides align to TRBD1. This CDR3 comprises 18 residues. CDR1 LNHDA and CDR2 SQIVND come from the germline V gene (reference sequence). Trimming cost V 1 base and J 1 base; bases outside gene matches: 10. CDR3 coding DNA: TGTGCCAGTAGTATAGGATTCACAGGGGTTTCGTCTGGAAACACCATATATTTT. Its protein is CASSIGFTGVSSGNTIYF. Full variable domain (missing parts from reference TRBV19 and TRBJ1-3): DGGITQSPKYLFRKEGQNVTLSCEQNLNHDAMYWYRQDPGQGLRLIYYSQIVNDFQKGDIAEGYSVSREKKESFPLTVTSAQKNPTAFYLCASSIGFTGVSSGNTIYFGEGSWLTVV.

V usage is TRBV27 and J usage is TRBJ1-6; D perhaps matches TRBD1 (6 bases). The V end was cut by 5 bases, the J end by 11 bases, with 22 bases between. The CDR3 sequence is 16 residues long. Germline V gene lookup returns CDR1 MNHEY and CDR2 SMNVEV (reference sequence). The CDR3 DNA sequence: TGTGCCAGCAGTCCCCGGGGGCAGGGGTCCCGTCCACCCCTCCACTTT. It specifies CASSPRGQGSRPPLHF.

This CDR3 is CASSQSGNSPLHF. CDR3 nucleotides: TGTGCCAGCAGCCAAAGTGGTAATTCACCCCTCCACTTT. The rearrangement uses TRBV3-1 (or the pseudogene TRBV3-2) and TRBJ1-6; D is unresolved. This CDR3 region has 13 residues. Germline V gives CDR1 LGHDT, CDR2 YNNKEL (reference sequence). The V and J ends lost 2 bases and 6 bases respectively, with 5 bases between them.

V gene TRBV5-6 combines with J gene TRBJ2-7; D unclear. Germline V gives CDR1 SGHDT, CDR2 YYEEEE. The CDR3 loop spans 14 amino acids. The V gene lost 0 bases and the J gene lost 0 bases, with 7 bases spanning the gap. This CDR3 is CASSLVATSYEQYF. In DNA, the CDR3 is TGTGCCAGCAGCTTGGTTGCCACCTCCTACGAGCAGTACTTC.

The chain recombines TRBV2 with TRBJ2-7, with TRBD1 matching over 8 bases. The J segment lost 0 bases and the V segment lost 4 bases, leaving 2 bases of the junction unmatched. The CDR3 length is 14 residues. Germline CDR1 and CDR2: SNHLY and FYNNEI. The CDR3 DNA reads TGTGCCAGCAGTGGGGACAGGAGCTCCTACGAGCAGTACTTC. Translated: CASSGDRSSYEQYF.

The CDR3 loop is CASKSYGVGANVLTF. In DNA, the CDR3 is TGTGCCAGCAAATCGTATGGGGTCGGGGCCAACGTCCTGACTTTC. The V call is TRBV6-5, the J call TRBJ2-6; D is uncertain. The CDR3 contains 15 residues. Germline CDR1 MNHEY, CDR2 SVGAGI. V lost 7 bases, J lost 4 bases, and 14 bases lay in between.